This T cell receptor (beta chain) was sequenced in a study of blood T cell repertoires in COVID-19. Study-wide background: Acute-phase and convalescent COVID-19 samples originated in the United States, Italy and Spain. PBMCs, B-cell-depleted T cells, or T cells provided the cDNA or gDNA that made up the material.

Original processing notes: Amplification of reference gene primers was used by the study to estimate nucleated cell counts. The assay was immunoSEQ multiplex PCR, and TCRdb's table has in-frame clones only and misses some. For V, J and clone size, that table is used; D and trimming come from the DNA. The repertoire consists of 100,000 to 150,000 clones, with over 80% occurring once and the leading ten covering 2% to 2.5%. The origin of this receptor is a man aged 50 to 60 with active COVID-19. The sequencing sample was made of peripheral blood.

The DNA for the CDR3 is TGCGCCAGCAGCCAAGAACGCGGGGGGTTCTCCTACGAGCAGTACTTC. Protein sequence: CASSQERGGFSYEQYF. The V gene is TRBV4-3, the J gene TRBJ2-7; 8 bases agree with TRBD2. Trimming at V came to 0 bases and at J to 0 bases, leaving 4 bases not matched to a gene. Looked up from germline, CDR1 is LGHNA and CDR2 is YSLEER. The CDR3 is made up of 16 amino acids.